Following are 29 T cell receptor beta chains from one sample sequenced in a study of T-cell memory formation after mild COVID-19. TCRdb re-analysed the 5' RACE reads in MiXCR, keeping a single row per CDR3 protein. The sample includes tens of thousands of distinct CDR3 sequences, around 15% seen only once; the top ten take under 45%. Sequencing input: PBMCs or a T cell subset sorted from them (not recorded which). These receptors were obtained from a young man who had mild COVID-19 (a few samples of this study predate the infection). Cell type and time point are not known.

This clonotype showed up just a few times. The V call is TRBV5-1, the J call TRBJ1-2; 7 bases fit TRBD1. In germline, CDR1 is SGHRS, CDR2 YFSETQ. The CDR3 runs to 14 residues. V lost 1 base to trimming and J lost 6 bases; unmatched junction nucleotides: 6. The CDR3 nucleotides read TGCGCCAGCAGCTTGAGGGGGCCGGGGGATGGCTACACCTTC. Its translation: CASSLRGPGDGYTF.

This clonotype was counted a few times. The chain uses TRBV28 and TRBJ2-1; D remains unclear. This CDR3 has 14 amino acids. Germline values: CDR1 MDHEN, CDR2 SYDVKM. V gave up 3 bases and J gave up 0 bases, with 6 bases separating them. The CDR3 DNA reads TGTGCCAGCAGTTTGGTGAGCTCCTACAATGAGCAGTTCTTC. It encodes CASSLVSSYNEQFF.

This clonotype turned up a few times. V and J are TRBV4-3 and TRBJ2-1, with 7 bases that match TRBD1. The CDR3 is 17 amino acids. The germline gives CDR1 LGHNA, CDR2 YSLEER. V shed 1 base, J shed 1 base, and the junction held 7 bases outside the gene matches. The CDR3 DNA follows: TGCGCCAGCAGCCAAGGGCTCGACAGGGTTTCCTACAATGAGCAGTTCTTC. Protein product: CASSQGLDRVSYNEQFF.

This clonotype was picked up a small number of times. The chain combines TRBV27 with TRBJ1-2; D is unclear. The V gene lost 0 bases and the J gene lost 3 bases, with 11 bases spanning the gap. The germline gives CDR1 MNHEY, CDR2 SMNVEV (reference sequence). This CDR3 is built from 15 residues. In DNA form, the CDR3 reads TGTGCCAGCAGTTTATCGGCTGGTGGGTACTATGGCTACACCTTC. Protein: CASSLSAGGYYGYTF.

The CDR3: CASSKPTSGGRSSYEQYV. In DNA form, the CDR3 reads TGTGCCAGCAGTAAGCCGACTAGCGGGGGCCGGAGCTCCTACGAGCAGTACGTC. The rearrangement uses TRBV28 and TRBJ2-7; 12 nucleotides match TRBD2. The germline V gene encodes CDR1 MDHEN and CDR2 SYDVKM. The CDR3 covers 18 residues. Trimming took 5 bases from V and 0 from J; bases not matched to a gene: 11.

Ten or more counts support this clonotype. The V call is TRBV6-5, the J call TRBJ2-7; D might be TRBD1 (5 bases). Trimming took off 0 bases at V and 6 bases at J, with 12 bases between the two ends. The V gene's germline CDR1 is MNHEY and CDR2 SVGAGI. The CDR3 sequence is 14 residues long. The CDR3: CASSYSRVALEQYF. CDR3 coding DNA: TGTGCCAGCAGTTACTCCAGGGTCGCCCTCGAGCAGTACTTC.

This clonotype was observed a few times. The chain has TRBV18 and TRBJ2-7, with D unresolved. The CDR3 covers 15 residues. CDR1 is KGHSH and CDR2 is LQKENI in the germline V gene. V was shortened by 3 bases and J by 4 bases, with 16 bases between the two germline ends. CDR3 residues: CASSPRTVTLYEQYF. CDR3 nucleotides: TGTGCCAGCTCACCTCGTACAGTGACCCTTTACGAGCAGTACTTC.

This clonotype occurred a few times. The rearrangement joins TRBV7-8 to TRBJ2-5; TRBD1 matches 10 bases. J was trimmed by 5 bases and V by 5 bases; bases with no gene match: 8. There are 15 residues in the CDR3. Germline-derived CDR1 and CDR2 are SGHVS and FQNEAQ. The CDR3 nucleotides read TGTGCCAGCAGCCCCGGGGACAGGGGATGGGAGACCCAGTACTTC. Its translation is CASSPGDRGWETQYF.

In its sample, this clonotype was seen a few times. The chain couples TRBV12-3 or TRBV12-4 to TRBJ2-5; D remains unclear. The CDR3 runs to 14 residues. The V end lost 7 bases, the J end lost 2 bases, and 14 bases lay between the germline ends. CDR3 residues: CASTQRAFQETQYF. The CDR3 DNA sequence: TGTGCCAGCACCCAAAGGGCTTTTCAAGAGACCCAGTACTTC.

V gene TRBV6-6 combines with J gene TRBJ1-1; D not certain. In germline, CDR1 is MNHNY, CDR2 SVGAGI (reference sequence). The V gene lost 5 bases and the J gene lost 7 bases, with 11 bases spanning the gap. This CDR3 comprises 12 residues. The CDR3 spells CASSRGEIEAFF. The CDR3 DNA reads TGTGCCAGCAGTCGTGGGGAGATTGAAGCTTTCTTT.

This clonotype was found a few times. The genes are TRBV9 and TRBJ2-3; D perhaps matches TRBD2 (5 bases). V shed 5 bases and J shed 7 bases, with 17 bases lying between them. Germline V lookup: CDR1 SGDLS, CDR2 YYNGEE. This CDR3 region has 14 residues. CDR3 loop: CASSGQLLENTQYF. The CDR3 bases are TGTGCCAGCAGTGGGCAATTACTAGAGAATACGCAGTATTTT. Based on the CDR3 plus reference TRBV9 and TRBJ2-3, the full variable domain is DSGVTQTPKHLITATGQRVTLRCSPRSGDLSVYWYQQSLDQGLQFLIQYYNGEERAKGNILERFSAQQFPDLHSELNLSSLELGDSALYFCASSGQLLENTQYFGPGTRLTVL.

This sequence joins TRBV18 and TRBJ2-1; no clear D gene. Per germline, CDR1 KGHSH and CDR2 LQKENI. CDR3 length: 15 residues. Trimming cost V 0 bases and J 3 bases, with 9 bases left between them. CDR3 protein: CASSPPDGNYNEQFF. In nucleotides, the CDR3 is TGTGCCAGCTCACCACCCGACGGAAACTACAATGAGCAGTTCTTC.

In this sample, this clonotype turned up many times. The chain employs TRBV20-1 and TRBJ2-1; no firm D call. The CDR3 contains 14 residues. Looked up from germline, CDR1 is DFQATT and CDR2 is SNEGSKA (reference sequence). Between the trimmed V and J ends, which lost 7 bases and 6 bases, there was a span of 19 bases. CDR3 bases: TGCAGTGTCGACGGCCGCTCCTGGGGCAATGAGCAGTTCTTC. Translated: CSVDGRSWGNEQFF.

In this sample, this clonotype turned up a few times. This chain uses TRBV6-2 or TRBV6-3 with TRBJ1-1; D is uncertain. CDR1 and CDR2 from the germline V gene are MNHEY and SVGEGT. This CDR3 spans 12 amino acids. The V end was cut by 7 bases, the J end by 2 bases, with 8 bases between. CDR3 region: CASNPPNTEAFF. CDR3 DNA: TGTGCCAGCAACCCGCCTAACACTGAAGCTTTCTTT.

V usage is TRBV7-9 and J usage is TRBJ1-4, with D hard to call. The CDR3 has 11 amino acids. Germline CDR1 and CDR2: SEHNR and FQNEAQ (reference sequence). V was trimmed by 6 bases and J by 8 bases, leaving 7 bases between them. This CDR3 reads CASRLGEKLFF. Here the CDR3 DNA reads TGTGCCAGCAGACTGGGGGAAAAACTGTTTTTT.

This sequence joins TRBV12-3 or TRBV12-4 and TRBJ1-2, with 8 bases lining up with TRBD1. V lost 4 bases to trimming and J lost 6 bases; unmatched junction nucleotides: 4. The CDR3 has 13 amino acids. This chain's CDR3 is CASSWTGQDGYTF. The CDR3 DNA follows: TGTGCCAGCAGTTGGACAGGGCAGGATGGCTACACCTTC.

This sequence joins TRBV14 and TRBJ1-1; D is unclear. The V gene lost 3 bases and the J gene lost 11 bases, with 22 bases spanning the gap. The CDR3 has 15 residues. Germline V lookup: CDR1 SGHDN, CDR2 FVKESK. CDR3 protein: CASSQAWTGWARAFF. CDR3 bases: TGTGCCAGCAGCCAGGCCTGGACTGGGTGGGCGCGCGCTTTCTTT.

The chain uses TRBV7-2 and TRBJ2-1; TRBD2 is a possible D gene (6 bases). The assigned J gene may be wrong: the sequence end matches TRBJ2-7 better. Germline V gene sequence: CDR1 SGHTA, CDR2 FQGNSA. The CDR3 extends over 14 amino acids. CDR3 amino acids: CASSLIQRAYEQYF. The CDR3 nucleotides read TGTGCCAGCAGCTTAATCCAGCGGGCCTACGAGCAGTACTTC.

This clonotype was observed many times. The chain joins TRBV15 to TRBJ1-1, with D possibly TRBD1 on 6 matching bases. CDR1 is LNHNV and CDR2 is YYDKDF in the germline V gene (reference sequence). This CDR3 is built from 13 residues. V lost 8 bases and J 4 bases, leaving 14 bases between the germline ends. The CDR3 nucleotides read TGTGCCACCGGACAGCGCCGGGGCACTGAAGCTTTCTTT. Its translation: CATGQRRGTEAFF.

This clonotype was observed a handful of times. The chain recombines TRBV27 with TRBJ2-3; possible D gene TRBD1, 5 bases. The CDR3 contains 14 residues. Trimming took off 4 bases at V and 6 bases at J, with 14 bases between the two ends. Germline values: CDR1 MNHEY, CDR2 SMNVEV (reference sequence). In DNA, the CDR3 is TGTGCCAGCAGTTCTGGAACTTGGGGCGATACGCAGTATTTT. It specifies CASSSGTWGDTQYF.

The V and J genes are TRBV6-2 or TRBV6-3 and TRBJ2-3; D is perhaps TRBD2 (5 bases). There are 15 residues in the CDR3. The germline V and J ends were trimmed by 5 bases and 2 bases, with 14 bases remaining between them. Germline loops: CDR1 MNHEY, CDR2 SVGEGT. DNA for the CDR3: TGTGCCAGCAGTAACGGGGATGTCACCACAGATACGCAGTATTTT. Translating gives CASSNGDVTTDTQYF.

The chain combines TRBV12-3 or TRBV12-4 with TRBJ2-7; TRBD1 matches at 7 bases. The CDR3 spans 14 residues. V shed 5 bases and J 2 bases; nucleotides not matched to a gene: 6. The CDR3: CASSPGTATYEQYF. The CDR3 nucleotides read TGTGCCAGCAGTCCGGGGACAGCCACCTACGAGCAGTACTTC.

The V and J genes are TRBV28 and TRBJ2-3, with 7 nucleotides matching TRBD1. J gave up 6 bases and V 7 bases, and 13 bases lay outside the gene matches. This CDR3 region has 15 residues. CDR1 MDHEN and CDR2 SYDVKM come from the germline V gene. CDR3 sequence: CASTRSEGARDTQYF. The CDR3 DNA sequence: TGTGCCAGCACCCGGAGCGAGGGGGCAAGGGATACGCAGTATTTT.

This sequence joins TRBV5-5 and TRBJ2-2; D unclear. CDR1 is SGHKS and CDR2 is YYEKEE in the germline V gene (reference sequence). The CDR3 spans 14 residues. The V gene lost 1 base and the J gene lost 5 bases, with 9 bases spanning the gap. In nucleotides, the CDR3 is TGTGCCAGCAGCTTGTACCAGAGTACCGGGGAGCTGTTTTTT. It yields the protein CASSLYQSTGELFF.

In this sample, this clonotype turned up a few times. V and J are TRBV12-5 and TRBJ2-7, with 8 bases that match TRBD2. CDR1 is LGHNT and CDR2 is FRNRAP in the germline V gene. The CDR3 is made up of 14 amino acids. The V and J ends lost 6 bases and 6 bases, in that order; junction bases with no gene match: 10. DNA of the CDR3: TGTGCTAGTGGGCCCGGGACTAGACTTACCGAGCAGTACTTC. It encodes CASGPGTRLTEQYF.

This chain links TRBV6-6 with TRBJ1-2; D is uncertain. In germline, CDR1 is MNHNY, CDR2 SVGAGI (reference sequence). Trimming cost V 0 bases and J 7 bases, with 12 bases left between them. The CDR3 covers 14 residues. The chain's CDR3 is CASSYSEPGFGYTF. The CDR3 DNA reads as TGTGCCAGCAGTTACTCTGAGCCGGGTTTTGGCTACACCTTC.

Ten or more counts support this clonotype. The chain combines TRBV6-5 with TRBJ2-1; TRBD1 is a possible D gene (6 bases). Trimming removed 0 bases at V and 9 bases at J, with 12 bases between. There are 14 residues in the CDR3. Germline CDR1 reads MNHEY; CDR2 reads SVGAGI. The CDR3 is CASSYSNGGGEQFF. CDR3 DNA sequence: TGTGCCAGCAGTTACTCGAATGGGGGCGGTGAGCAGTTCTTC.

The table lists this clonotype with many counts. The gene calls are TRBV7-2 and TRBJ2-7; maybe TRBD2 (6 bases). The CDR3 length is 15 residues. Germline V gene sequence: CDR1 SGHTA, CDR2 FQGNSA. V shed 5 bases and J shed 0 bases, with 14 bases lying between them. CDR3 sequence (DNA): TGTGCCAGCAGCCGGCCGGGACTTGGCTCCTACGAGCAGTACTTC. Its translation is CASSRPGLGSYEQYF. The entire variable domain, with the rest obtained from reference TRBV7-2 and TRBJ2-7, is as follows: GAGVSQSPSNKVTEKGKDVELRCDPISGHTALYWYRQSLGQGLEFLIYFQGNSAPDKSGLPSDRFSAERTGGSVSTLTIQRTQQEDSAVYLCASSRPGLGSYEQYFGPGTRLTVT.

This clonotype appeared a few times. The CDR3 is CASSPIGNTEAFF. CDR3 in DNA: TGTGCCAGCAGTCCCATAGGCAACACTGAAGCTTTCTTT. The rearrangement joins TRBV12-3 or TRBV12-4 to TRBJ1-1; D is unclear. V lost 5 bases to trimming and J lost 2 bases, with 9 bases between them. This CDR3 region has 13 residues.